Shown below are 25 T cell receptor beta chains from a single sample sequenced in a study of CD8 T cells in Susac syndrome. Random-hexamer reverse transcription was applied to about 0.45 to 1 ug RNA. TCRdb re-derived calls from the immunoSEQ multiplex PCR reads in MiXCR, one entry per CDR3 protein. The sample shows over 150,000 distinct CDR3 sequences, roughly 94% of them seen only once. The source material was CD4+ T cells from PBMCs. These receptors were obtained from a human donor with Susac syndrome.

This clonotype has only a few counts. The chain joins TRBV19 to TRBJ1-5; D unresolved. This CDR3 is 12 amino acids long. The germline V gene encodes CDR1 LNHDA and CDR2 SQIVND (reference sequence). Trimming cost V 5 bases and J 4 bases, with 6 bases left between them. The CDR3 DNA sequence: TGTGCCAGTAGTTTCACTAATCAGCCCCAGCATTTT. It encodes CASSFTNQPQHF.

The CDR3 here is CASSEVRASNEQFF. CDR3 DNA: TGTGCCAGCAGTGAAGTTCGGGCTAGCAATGAGCAGTTCTTC. J is TRBJ2-1 and V is TRBV2; the D is unclear. V was clipped by 1 base and J by 6 bases, with 10 bases between them. The CDR3 has 14 residues. The germline V gene has CDR1 SNHLY and CDR2 FYNNEI.

The CDR3 DNA sequence: TGCGCCAGCAGCCGTAGGGTTGCGCAGGAAAGGTACAATGAGCAGTTCTTC. Translated, it gives CASSRRVAQERYNEQFF. J is TRBJ2-1 and V is TRBV4-1; D is unclear. CDR1 is MGHRA and CDR2 is YSYEKL in the germline V gene. V was cut by 4 bases and J by 4 bases, with 20 bases left in between. The CDR3 is 17 amino acids.

The chain uses TRBV7-9 and TRBJ2-5; D is undetermined. The V end lost 3 bases, the J end lost 4 bases, and 12 bases lay between the germline ends. CDR1 is SEHNR, CDR2 FQNEAQ, per germline (reference sequence). CDR3 length: 14 residues. In DNA, the CDR3 is TGTGCCAGCAGCTTCGGCATGGGGTTAGAGACCCAGTACTTC. It specifies CASSFGMGLETQYF.

The chain links TRBV12-3 or TRBV12-4 to TRBJ2-4, with 7 bases that match TRBD1. This CDR3 is 13 amino acids long. The J segment lost 6 bases and the V segment lost 6 bases, leaving 5 bases of the junction unmatched. The CDR3 DNA reads as TGTGCCAGCAGAAGGACAGGAGGAAACATTCAGTACTTC. The encoded protein is CASRRTGGNIQYF.

This chain connects TRBV6-6 to TRBJ2-5; TRBD2 matches at 8 bases. CDR3 length: 15 residues. CDR1 and CDR2 (germline): MNHNY, SVGAGI (reference sequence). With 2 bases clipped from V and 5 bases from J, the junction kept 7 bases outside the gene matches. The CDR3 loop reads CASSYPRGGRETQYF. The CDR3 region has the DNA TGTGCCAGCAGTTACCCACGGGGGGGTCGGGAGACCCAGTACTTC.

V gene TRBV20-1 combines with J gene TRBJ2-5; 13 bases line up with TRBD2. Germline-derived CDR1 and CDR2 are DFQATT and SNEGSKA (reference sequence). V was clipped by 0 bases and J by 4 bases; unmatched bases: 2. The CDR3 spans 15 residues. DNA of the CDR3: TGCAGTGCTAGAGACGGACTAGCGGGAGCAGAGACCCAGTACTTC. Protein: CSARDGLAGAETQYF.

The CDR3 spells CSARASMKLSYEQYF. CDR3 sequence (DNA): TGCAGTGCTAGAGCCTCAATGAAACTCTCCTACGAGCAGTACTTC. The rearrangement links TRBV20-1 to TRBJ2-7; D gene ambiguous. Trimming shortened V by 1 base and J by 0 bases, and 13 bases separated the two germline ends. The CDR3 spans 15 residues. CDR1 is DFQATT and CDR2 is SNEGSKA in the germline V gene (reference sequence).

The V gene is TRBV29-1, the J gene TRBJ1-1, with D unresolved. The CDR3 totals 17 residues. Between the trimmed V and J ends, which lost 5 bases and 1 base, there was a span of 23 bases. Per germline, CDR1 SQVTM and CDR2 ANQGSEA. CDR3 DNA: TGCAGCGTTCCCCCGCCGACGAACTGGGCAGGGAACACTGAAGCTTTCTTT. It specifies CSVPPPTNWAGNTEAFF.

The V call is TRBV5-1, the J call TRBJ1-1; weak D call: TRBD1 (5 bases). Trimming stripped 0 bases from V and 1 base from J, with 13 bases between. The length of the CDR3 is 16 residues. Per germline, CDR1 SGHRS and CDR2 YFSETQ. The CDR3 DNA sequence: TGCGCCAGCAGCTTGGAGGGGAATATTCCGAACACTGAAGCTTTCTTT. Translation: CASSLEGNIPNTEAFF.

This rearrangement joins TRBV10-3 to TRBJ2-2; no clear D. The CDR3 consists of 15 residues. V was trimmed by 2 bases and J by 2 bases, leaving 9 bases between them. Germline CDR1 and CDR2: ENHRY and SYGVKD. The CDR3 nucleotides read TGTGCCATCAGTGAGAGTGCCGATAACACCGGGGAGCTGTTTTTT. Amino acids: CAISESADNTGELFF.

CDR3 in amino acids: CSAKKGAYNEQFF. The CDR3 bases are TGCAGTGCAAAAAAAGGGGCTTACAATGAGCAGTTCTTC. The rearrangement joins TRBV20-1 to TRBJ2-1, with D possibly TRBD1 on 5 matching bases. CDR1 and CDR2 from the germline V gene are DFQATT and SNEGSKA (reference sequence). V lost 6 bases to trimming and J lost 4 bases, with 13 bases between them. The CDR3 spans 13 residues.

V gene TRBV20-1 combines with J gene TRBJ2-7; TRBD2 agrees at 8 bases. The CDR3 contains 15 residues. The V gene's germline CDR1 is DFQATT and CDR2 SNEGSKA (reference sequence). Germline trimming cut 6 bases from V and 4 bases from J; bases unmatched to any gene: 14. CDR3 loop: CSAPGLAGDLYEQYF. CDR3 nucleotides: TGCAGTGCCCCTGGCCTAGCGGGCGATCTATACGAGCAGTACTTC.

CDR3 in amino acids: CSAGRRGQEYQPQHF. The CDR3 DNA sequence: TGCAGTGCAGGCCGAAGGGGGCAGGAGTATCAGCCCCAGCATTTT. The chain employs TRBV20-1 and TRBJ1-5; TRBD1 matches at 7 bases. V was pared by 6 bases and J by 5 bases, with 13 bases of the junction left unmatched. Germline assignment: CDR1 DFQATT and CDR2 SNEGSKA (reference sequence). The CDR3 has 15 amino acids.

This chain links TRBV20-1 with TRBJ2-2, with D possibly matching TRBD1 (6 bases). V lost 7 bases and J lost 5, with 14 bases in between. This CDR3 is built from 13 residues. In germline, CDR1 is DFQATT, CDR2 SNEGSKA (reference sequence). CDR3 in DNA: TGCAGTGTTGGAGACAGGTTTACCGGGGAGCTGTTTTTT. Translated, it gives CSVGDRFTGELFF.

V usage is TRBV24-1 and J usage is TRBJ2-1; weak D call: TRBD2 (5 bases). Trimming shortened V by 0 bases and J by 8 bases, and 7 bases separated the two germline ends. Per germline, CDR1 KGHDR and CDR2 SFDVKD. The CDR3 sequence is 13 residues long. CDR3 bases: TGTGCCACCAGTGATTTGCTGCGGGATGAGCAGTTCTTC. This codes for CATSDLLRDEQFF.

The V gene is TRBV14, the J gene TRBJ1-1; D gene uncertain. Trimming cost V 0 bases and J 9 bases, with 11 bases left between them. The germline CDR1 and CDR2 sequences are SGHDN and FVKESK. This CDR3 region has 13 residues. CDR3 DNA sequence: TGTGCCAGCAGCCAAGATCCGCGAGAGAAAGCTTTCTTT. The encoded protein is CASSQDPREKAFF.

This clonotype was recorded once. The V gene is TRBV20-1, the J gene TRBJ1-1; the D is unclear. The length of the CDR3 is 13 residues. V was trimmed by 6 bases and J by 3 bases, leaving 14 bases between them. The germline V gene has CDR1 DFQATT and CDR2 SNEGSKA (reference sequence). The CDR3 here is CSAYTPGDTEAFF. Here the CDR3 DNA reads TGCAGTGCCTATACCCCTGGGGACACTGAAGCTTTCTTT.

The chain combines TRBV6-5 with TRBJ1-2; D remains unclear. The CDR3 sequence is 12 residues long. Germline CDR1 and CDR2: MNHEY and SVGAGI. V was shortened by 4 bases and J by 7 bases, with 10 bases between the two germline ends. In DNA, the CDR3 is TGTGCCAGCAGTTCGATGCTAGCTGGCTACACCTTC. Protein product: CASSSMLAGYTF.

The V and J genes are TRBV20-1 and TRBJ1-5; a weak D match, TRBD1 (5 bases). Looked up from germline, CDR1 is DFQATT and CDR2 is SNEGSKA (reference sequence). With 6 bases removed from V and 0 bases from J, the gap between germline ends came to 12 bases. The CDR3 sequence is 14 residues long. For the CDR3, the DNA is TGCAGTGCATCGACAGCCTATAGCAATCAGCCCCAGCATTTT. Its protein product is CSASTAYSNQPQHF.

The chain recombines TRBV29-1 with TRBJ2-3; TRBD2 matches 10 bases. The CDR3 sequence is 16 residues long. V shed 2 bases, J shed 1 base, and the junction held 6 bases outside the gene matches. Germline-derived CDR1 and CDR2 are SQVTM and ANQGSEA. Written as DNA, the CDR3 is TGCAGCGTTGAACCTTATGGGACTAGCGGCACAGATACGCAGTATTTT. Its protein product is CSVEPYGTSGTDTQYF.

The V gene is TRBV6-5, the J gene TRBJ2-7; TRBD1 agrees at 8 bases. The germline gives CDR1 MNHEY, CDR2 SVGAGI. CDR3 length: 14 residues. Trimming cost V 5 bases and J 2 bases; bases outside gene matches: 5. The CDR3 spells CASSRDRRTYEQYF. The DNA of the CDR3 is TGTGCCAGCAGTCGGGACAGGCGAACCTACGAGCAGTACTTC.

This rearrangement joins TRBV7-9 to TRBJ1-2; 11 bases map to TRBD1. The germline V gene has CDR1 SEHNR and CDR2 FQNEAQ (reference sequence). V shed 5 bases, J shed 6 bases, and the junction held 2 bases outside the gene matches. This CDR3 contains 13 residues. The CDR3 loop is CASSGQGADGYTF. The CDR3 coding sequence is TGTGCCAGCAGCGGACAGGGGGCGGATGGCTACACCTTC. Drawing the rest from reference TRBV7-9 and TRBJ1-2, the complete variable domain is DTGVSQNPRHKITKRGQNVTFRCDPISEHNRLYWYRQTLGQGPEFLTYFQNEAQLEKSRLLSDRFSAERPKGSFSTLEIQRTEQGDSAMYLCASSGQGADGYTFGSGTRLTVV.

The genes are TRBV28 and TRBJ1-1, with 10 bases aligning to TRBD1. CDR1 is MDHEN and CDR2 is SYDVKM in the germline V gene. V shed 2 bases and J 4 bases; nucleotides not matched to a gene: 16. This CDR3 has 19 amino acids. CDR3 DNA: TGTGCCAGCAGTTTAGGTCTCGGGACAGGGGTCGGTAGGGGCACTGAAGCTTTCTTT. It codes for CASSLGLGTGVGRGTEAFF.

CDR3 DNA sequence: TGTGCCTGGAGTGTCCCCCGAGTGGCCCTGCAGTTCTTC. Its translation is CAWSVPRVALQFF. The chain joins TRBV30 to TRBJ2-1; D call uncertain. The germline CDR1 and CDR2 sequences are GTSNPN and SVGIG (reference sequence). The CDR3 length is 13 residues. The V end lost 0 bases, the J end lost 12 bases, and 15 bases lay between the germline ends.